This T cell receptor (beta chain) comes out of a study of T cells in Graves' hyperthyroidism and ophthalmopathy. TCR beta CDR3 region amplification was performed from RNA transcripts. The study used the HTBI primer set for a first-round RT-PCR of the TCR CDR3. Using its own MiXCR run on the multiplex PCR reads, TCRdb lists one record per CDR3 protein. The table shows about 400,000 distinct CDR3 sequences, with roughly 15% occurring only once. The CDR3 has 15 amino acids. Germline V gene lookup returns CDR1 DFQATT and CDR2 SNEGSKA (reference sequence). The V end was cut by 3 bases, the J end by 4 bases, with 17 bases between.

Sequencing was performed on blood. V gene TRBV20-1 combines with J gene TRBJ2-3, with D uncertain. This clonotype was obtained from a woman in her sixties with Graves' ophthalmopathy. The CDR3 DNA reads as TGCAGTGCTAGTCTCCTCGTCGTGGGCCCAGATACGCAGTATTTT. Amino acids: CSASLLVVGPDTQYF.